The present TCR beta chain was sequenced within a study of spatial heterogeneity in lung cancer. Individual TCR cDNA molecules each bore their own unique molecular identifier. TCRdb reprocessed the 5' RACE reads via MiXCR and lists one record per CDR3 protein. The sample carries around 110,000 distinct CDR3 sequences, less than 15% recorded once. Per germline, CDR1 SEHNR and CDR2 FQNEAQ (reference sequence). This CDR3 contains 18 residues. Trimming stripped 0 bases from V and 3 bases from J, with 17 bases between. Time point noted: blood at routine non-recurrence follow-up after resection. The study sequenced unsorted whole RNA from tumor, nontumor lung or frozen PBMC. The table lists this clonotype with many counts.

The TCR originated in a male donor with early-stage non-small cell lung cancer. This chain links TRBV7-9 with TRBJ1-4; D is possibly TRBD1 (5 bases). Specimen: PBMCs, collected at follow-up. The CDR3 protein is CASSLAGPMQTANEKLFF. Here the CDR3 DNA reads TGTGCCAGCAGCTTAGCGGGACCTATGCAGACGGCTAATGAAAAACTGTTTTTT. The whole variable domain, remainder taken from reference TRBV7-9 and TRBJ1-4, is DTGVSQNPRHKITKRGQNVTFRCDPISEHNRLYWYRQTLGQGPEFLTYFQNEAQLEKSRLLSDRFSAERPKGSFSTLEIQRTEQGDSAMYLCASSLAGPMQTANEKLFFGSGTQLSVL.